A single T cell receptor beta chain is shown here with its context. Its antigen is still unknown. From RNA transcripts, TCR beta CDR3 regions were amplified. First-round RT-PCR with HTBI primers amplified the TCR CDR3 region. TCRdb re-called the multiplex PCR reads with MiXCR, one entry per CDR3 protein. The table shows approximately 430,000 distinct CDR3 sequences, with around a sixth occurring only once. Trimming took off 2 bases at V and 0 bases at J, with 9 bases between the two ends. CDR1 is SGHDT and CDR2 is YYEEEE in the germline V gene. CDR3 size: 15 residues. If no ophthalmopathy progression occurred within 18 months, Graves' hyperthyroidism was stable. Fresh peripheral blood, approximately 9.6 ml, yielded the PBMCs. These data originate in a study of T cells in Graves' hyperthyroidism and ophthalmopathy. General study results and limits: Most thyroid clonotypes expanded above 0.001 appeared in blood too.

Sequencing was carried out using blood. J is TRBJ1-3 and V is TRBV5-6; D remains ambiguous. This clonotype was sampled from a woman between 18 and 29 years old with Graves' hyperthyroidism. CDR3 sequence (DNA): TGTGCCAGCAGCTTCGGCCAGCGCTCTGGAAACACCATATATTTT. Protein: CASSFGQRSGNTIYF.